This TCR beta chain was captured in a study of blood T cell repertoires in COVID-19. Study summary: Samples of COVID-19 (acute and convalescent) were obtained from the United States, Italy and Spain. PBMCs, B-cell-depleted T cells, or T cells were the source of the cDNA or gDNA that made up the material.

One Seattle source followed patients from active infection through their disease course. TCRdb keeps only in-frame clones here, not all; method: immunoSEQ multiplex PCR. The sample consists of some 200,000 clones, approximately 90% of them appearing once. There are 14 residues in the CDR3. Trimming took off 0 bases at V and 8 bases at J, with 11 bases between the two ends. Germline lookup yields CDR1 KGHSH and CDR2 LQKENI. The sequenced material came from peripheral blood. The clonotype comes from a woman aged 70-85 years with COVID-19, enrolled during active disease. The chain recombines TRBV18 with TRBJ2-1; D is possibly TRBD1 (6 bases). In DNA, the CDR3 is TGTGCCAGCTCACCACCCAACAGGGAATATGAGCAGTTCTTC. It yields the protein CASSPPNREYEQFF.